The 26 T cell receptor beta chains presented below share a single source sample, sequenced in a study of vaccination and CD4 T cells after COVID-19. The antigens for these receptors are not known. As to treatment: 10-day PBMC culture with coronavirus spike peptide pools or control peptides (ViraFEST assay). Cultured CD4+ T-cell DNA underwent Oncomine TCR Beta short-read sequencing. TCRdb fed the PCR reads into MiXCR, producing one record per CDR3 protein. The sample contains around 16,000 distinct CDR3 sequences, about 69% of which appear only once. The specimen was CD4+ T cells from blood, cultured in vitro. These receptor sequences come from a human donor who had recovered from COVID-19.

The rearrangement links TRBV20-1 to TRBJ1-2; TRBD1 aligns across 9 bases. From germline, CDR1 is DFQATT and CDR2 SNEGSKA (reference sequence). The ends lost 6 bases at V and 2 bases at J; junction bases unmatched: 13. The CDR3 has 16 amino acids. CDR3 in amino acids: CSAPSPDRGRNYGYTF. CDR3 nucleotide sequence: TGCAGTGCCCCCTCCCCGGACAGGGGTAGAAACTATGGCTACACCTTC.

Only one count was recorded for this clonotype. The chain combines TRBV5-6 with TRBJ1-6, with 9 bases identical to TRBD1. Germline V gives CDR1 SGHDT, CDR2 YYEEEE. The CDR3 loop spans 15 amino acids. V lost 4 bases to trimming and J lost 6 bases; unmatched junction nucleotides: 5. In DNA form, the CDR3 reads TGTGCCAGCAGCCGCCCACAGGGGGCTAATTCACCCCTCCACTTT. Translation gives CASSRPQGANSPLHF.

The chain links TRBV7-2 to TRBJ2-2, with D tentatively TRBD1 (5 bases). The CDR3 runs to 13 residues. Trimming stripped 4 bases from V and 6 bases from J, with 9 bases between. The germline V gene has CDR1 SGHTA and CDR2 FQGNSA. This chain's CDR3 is CASSSGLPGELFF. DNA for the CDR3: TGTGCCAGCAGCTCAGGGTTACCCGGGGAGCTGTTTTTT.

Here the CDR3 reads CASSEASTGLEGDYGYTF. CDR3 sequence (DNA): TGTGCCAGCAGTGAAGCAAGTACGGGACTGGAGGGCGACTATGGCTACACCTTC. The chain carries TRBV6-1 and TRBJ1-2; the D gene is possibly TRBD1 (5 bases). V was cut by 0 bases and J by 3 bases, with 20 bases left in between. Germline assignment: CDR1 MNHNS and CDR2 SASEGT. This CDR3 is 18 amino acids long.

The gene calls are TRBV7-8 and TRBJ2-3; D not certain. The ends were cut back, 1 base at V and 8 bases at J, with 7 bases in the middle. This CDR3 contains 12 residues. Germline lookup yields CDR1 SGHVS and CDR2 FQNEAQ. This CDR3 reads CASSLGLGTQYF. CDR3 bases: TGTGCCAGCAGCTTAGGGCTCGGTACGCAGTATTTT.

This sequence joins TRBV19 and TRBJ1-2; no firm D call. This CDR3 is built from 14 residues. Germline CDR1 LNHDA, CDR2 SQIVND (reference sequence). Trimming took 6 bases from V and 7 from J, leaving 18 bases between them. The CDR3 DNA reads TGTGCCAGTAGCCCCTCGAAATTTCTCGGTGGCTACACCTTC. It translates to CASSPSKFLGGYTF.

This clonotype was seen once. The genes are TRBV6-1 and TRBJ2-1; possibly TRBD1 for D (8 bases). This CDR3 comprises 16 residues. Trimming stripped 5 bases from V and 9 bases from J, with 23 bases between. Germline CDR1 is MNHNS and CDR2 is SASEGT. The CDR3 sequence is CASSPPGQGGFSEQFF. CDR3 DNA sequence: TGTGCCAGCAGTCCTCCAGGACAGGGAGGGTTTAGTGAGCAGTTCTTC.

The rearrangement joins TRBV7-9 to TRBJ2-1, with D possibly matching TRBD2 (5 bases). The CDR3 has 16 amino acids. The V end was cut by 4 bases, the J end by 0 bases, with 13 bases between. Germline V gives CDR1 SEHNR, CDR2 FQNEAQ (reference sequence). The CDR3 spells CASSSGSGSSYNEQFF. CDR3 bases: TGTGCCAGCAGCTCCGGCTCGGGGAGCTCCTACAATGAGCAGTTCTTC.

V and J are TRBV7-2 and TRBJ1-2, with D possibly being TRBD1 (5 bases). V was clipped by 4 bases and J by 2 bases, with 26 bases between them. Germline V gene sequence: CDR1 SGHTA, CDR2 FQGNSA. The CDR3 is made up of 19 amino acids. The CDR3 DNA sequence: TGTGCCAGCAGCTACAATAGGGGTCTTACACCCTATGTGAACTATGGCTACACCTTC. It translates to CASSYNRGLTPYVNYGYTF.

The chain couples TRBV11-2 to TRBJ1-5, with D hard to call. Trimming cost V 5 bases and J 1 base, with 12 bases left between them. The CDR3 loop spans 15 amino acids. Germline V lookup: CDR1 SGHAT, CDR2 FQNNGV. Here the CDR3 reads CASSAGRESNQPQHF. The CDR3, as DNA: TGTGCCAGCAGCGCCGGACGGGAAAGCAATCAGCCCCAGCATTTT.

The CDR3 sequence: CASSWKGMNTEAFF. The CDR3 bases are TGTGCCAGCAGTTGGAAAGGGATGAACACTGAAGCTTTCTTT. The chain recombines TRBV12-3 or TRBV12-4 with TRBJ1-1; the D is unclear. The V end lost 4 bases, the J end lost 0 bases, and 9 bases lay between the germline ends. The CDR3 has 14 residues.

CDR3 in amino acids: CASSFIRGSYNEQFF. CDR3 DNA sequence: TGTGCCAGCAGCTTTATCAGGGGATCCTACAATGAGCAGTTCTTC. The chain has TRBV7-2 and TRBJ2-1; a weak D match, TRBD1 (6 bases). This CDR3 comprises 15 residues. Germline CDR1 SGHTA, CDR2 FQGNSA. The V gene lost 3 bases and the J gene lost 1 base, with 10 bases spanning the gap.

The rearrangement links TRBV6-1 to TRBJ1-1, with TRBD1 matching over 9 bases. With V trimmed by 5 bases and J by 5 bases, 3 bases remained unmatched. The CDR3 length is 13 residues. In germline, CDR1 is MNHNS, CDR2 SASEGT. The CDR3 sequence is CASSRQGVTEAFF. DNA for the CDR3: TGTGCCAGCAGTCGACAGGGGGTGACTGAAGCTTTCTTT.

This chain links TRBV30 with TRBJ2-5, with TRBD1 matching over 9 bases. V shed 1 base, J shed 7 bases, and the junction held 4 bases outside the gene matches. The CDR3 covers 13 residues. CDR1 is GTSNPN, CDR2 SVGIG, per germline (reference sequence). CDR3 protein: CAWSAGTGRTQYF. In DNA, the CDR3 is TGTGCCTGGAGTGCCGGGACAGGGAGGACCCAGTACTTC.

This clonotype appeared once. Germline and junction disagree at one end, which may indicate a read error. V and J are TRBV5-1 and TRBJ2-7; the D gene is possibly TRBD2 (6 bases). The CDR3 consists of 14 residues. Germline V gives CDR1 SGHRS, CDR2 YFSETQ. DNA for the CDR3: TGCGCCAGTAGCTTGGCCCGGAGGGACGGCGAGCAGTACTTC. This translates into CASSLARRDGEQYF. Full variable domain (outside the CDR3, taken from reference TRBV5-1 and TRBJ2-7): KAGVTQTPRYLIKTRGQQVTLSCSPISGHRSVSWYQQTPGQGLQFLFEYFSETQRNKGNFPGRFSGRQFSNSRSEMNVSTLELGDSALYLCASSLARRDGEQYFGPGTRLTVT.

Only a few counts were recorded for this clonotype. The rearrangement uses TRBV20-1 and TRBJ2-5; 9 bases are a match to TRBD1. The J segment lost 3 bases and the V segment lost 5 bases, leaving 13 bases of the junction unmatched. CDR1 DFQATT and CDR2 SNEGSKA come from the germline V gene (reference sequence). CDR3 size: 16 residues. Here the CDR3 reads CSASPDDRGVKETQYF. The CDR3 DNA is TGCAGTGCTTCACCTGATGACAGGGGGGTAAAAGAGACCCAGTACTTC.

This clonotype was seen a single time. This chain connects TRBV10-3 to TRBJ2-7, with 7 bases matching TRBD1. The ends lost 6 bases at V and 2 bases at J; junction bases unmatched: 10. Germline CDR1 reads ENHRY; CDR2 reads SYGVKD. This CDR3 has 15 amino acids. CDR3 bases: TGTGCCATCAGGTCCGGGACAGAGTCCACCTACGAGCAGTACTTC. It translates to CAIRSGTESTYEQYF.

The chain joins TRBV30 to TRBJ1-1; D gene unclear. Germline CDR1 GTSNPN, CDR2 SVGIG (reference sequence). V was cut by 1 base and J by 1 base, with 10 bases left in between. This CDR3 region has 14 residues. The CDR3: CAWSEGAENTEAFF. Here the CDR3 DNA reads TGTGCCTGGAGTGAGGGCGCAGAGAACACTGAAGCTTTCTTT.

CDR3 loop: CASSSKTSGRITGELFF. CDR3 in DNA: TGTGCCAGCAGCTCTAAGACTAGCGGGAGAATCACCGGGGAGCTGTTTTTT. V usage is TRBV7-9 and J usage is TRBJ2-2, with 12 bases fitting TRBD2. The germline V gene encodes CDR1 SEHNR and CDR2 FQNEAQ (reference sequence). The junction had 7 bases not matched to a gene; V was cut back by 4 bases and J by 4 bases. The CDR3 is 17 residues long.

The CDR3 loop is CASRRKELLGNQPQHF. In DNA form, the CDR3 reads TGTGCCAGCAGGCGTAAGGAGCTCTTGGGCAATCAGCCCCAGCATTTT. This chain links TRBV28 with TRBJ1-5; D is unresolved. CDR1 is MDHEN and CDR2 is SYDVKM in the germline V gene. CDR3 size: 16 residues. V was clipped by 6 bases and J by 2 bases, with 17 bases between them. The whole variable domain, remainder taken from reference TRBV28 and TRBJ1-5, is DVKVTQSSRYLVKRTGEKVFLECVQDMDHENMFWYRQDPGLGLRLIYFSYDVKMKEKGDIPEGYSVSREKKERFSLILESASTNQTSMYLCASRRKELLGNQPQHFGDGTRLSIL.

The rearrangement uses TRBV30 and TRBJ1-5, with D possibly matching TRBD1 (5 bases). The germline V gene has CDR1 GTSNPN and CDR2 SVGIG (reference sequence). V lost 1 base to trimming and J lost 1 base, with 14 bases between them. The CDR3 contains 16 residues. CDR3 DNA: TGTGCCTGGAGTGCATTTGAGGGGTACAGCAATCAGCCCCAGCATTTT. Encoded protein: CAWSAFEGYSNQPQHF.

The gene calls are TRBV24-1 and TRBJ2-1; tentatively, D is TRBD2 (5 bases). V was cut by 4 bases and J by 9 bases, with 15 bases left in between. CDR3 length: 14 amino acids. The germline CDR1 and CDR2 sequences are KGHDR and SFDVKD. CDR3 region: CATSDPYGVAEQFF. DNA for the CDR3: TGTGCCACCAGTGACCCATACGGGGTTGCTGAGCAGTTCTTC.

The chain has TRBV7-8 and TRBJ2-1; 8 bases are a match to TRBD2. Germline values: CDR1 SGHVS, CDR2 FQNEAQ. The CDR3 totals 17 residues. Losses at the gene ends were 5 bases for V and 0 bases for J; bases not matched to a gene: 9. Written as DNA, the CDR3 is TGTGCCAGCAGCCCCAGACTAGCGCTGAGCTCCTACAATGAGCAGTTCTTC. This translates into CASSPRLALSSYNEQFF.

In nucleotides, the CDR3 is TGTGCCAGCCGGACCAGCTCTGGAAACACCATATATTTT. This encodes CASRTSSGNTIYF. The V and J genes are TRBV7-8 and TRBJ1-3; no definite D call. CDR3 length: 13 residues. The germline CDR1 and CDR2 sequences are SGHVS and FQNEAQ. V dropped 8 bases and J dropped 0 bases, with 8 bases sitting between them. The variable domain in full, with the rest retrieved from reference TRBV7-8 and TRBJ1-3, is GAGVSQSPRYKVAKRGQDVALRCDPISGHVSLFWYQQALGQGPEFLTYFQNEAQLDKSGLPSDRFFAERPEGSVSTLKIQRTQQEDSAVYLCASRTSSGNTIYFGEGSWLTVV.

In nucleotides, the CDR3 is TGTGCCAGCAGCTCTGGGACAGGTTGGGTGACCCAGTACTTC. Translated: CASSSGTGWVTQYF. The chain is built from TRBV7-2 and TRBJ2-5; 8 nucleotides match TRBD1. Trimming removed 4 bases from V and 7 bases from J; junction bases left unmatched: 8. Per the germline V gene, CDR1 is SGHTA and CDR2 is FQGNSA. The CDR3 loop spans 14 amino acids.

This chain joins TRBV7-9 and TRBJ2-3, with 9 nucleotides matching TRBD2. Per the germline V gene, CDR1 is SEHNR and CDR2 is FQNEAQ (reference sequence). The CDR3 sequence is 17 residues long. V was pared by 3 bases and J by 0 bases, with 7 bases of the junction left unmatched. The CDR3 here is CASSLGGGGASTDTQYF. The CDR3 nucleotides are TGTGCCAGCAGCTTGGGGGGCGGGGGGGCTAGCACAGATACGCAGTATTTT.